This is a list of T cell receptor beta chains from one sample in a study of radiation and T cells in renal cell carcinoma. This table comes from immunoSEQ multiplex PCR, and its TCRdb copy is limited to in-frame clones, with some not included. This sample has more than 65,000 clones, with 80% to 90% found just once. Here the sequenced sample was blood, taken from a patient whose treatment included radiotherapy and nephrectomy. These receptors all stem from a woman aged 50 to 60 with renal cell carcinoma. The CDR3 runs from the conserved cysteine through the conserved F or W. A D gene is named only where the DNA matches it firmly. For some rows the clone size is stated as once, few or many, or as a class when expanded; others skip it.

>TRBJ1-2|TRBV4-2|TRBD1|NA
CASSQVGTGAYGYTF
TGTGCCAGCAGCCAAGTAGGAACAGGGGCGTATGGCTACACCTTC
>TRBJ2-7|TRBV28|NA|NA
CASNPVDRSSNSYEQYF
TGTGCCAGCAATCCTGTCGACAGGTCAAGCAACTCCTACGAGCAGTACTTC
>TRBJ2-2|TRBV4-3|NA|few
CASRSTANTGELFF
TGCGCCAGCAGGTCGACGGCGAACACCGGGGAGCTGTTTTTT
>TRBJ2-2|TRBV7-2|NA|NA
CASSLVGGGQNTGELFF
TGTGCCAGCAGCTTAGTGGGCGGGGGCCAGAACACCGGGGAGCTGTTTTTT
>TRBJ1-1|TRBV28|NA|NA
CASSFPSTLNTEAFF
TGTGCCAGCAGTTTCCCCTCGACCCTGAACACTGAAGCTTTCTTT
>TRBJ1-2|TRBV5-4|NA|NA
CASSLGYGYTF
TGTGCCAGCAGCTTGGGGTATGGCTACACCTTC
>TRBJ2-2|TRBV10-3|NA|NA
CAISEAQGGELFF
TGTGCCATCAGTGAGGCCCAGGGCGGGGAGCTGTTTTTT
>TRBJ1-5|TRBV4-1|NA|NA
CASSQEARQGSNQPQHF
TGCGCCAGCAGCCAAGAGGCCCGGCAGGGCTCCAATCAGCCCCAGCATTTT
>TRBJ2-5|TRBV7-2|NA|NA
CASSLGFVETQYF
TGTGCCAGCAGCCTGGGATTTGTGGAGACCCAGTACTTC
>TRBJ1-2|TRBV30|NA|NA
CAWSSVTTAYGYTF
TGTGCCTGGAGTAGTGTCACCACCGCCTATGGCTACACCTTC
>TRBJ1-1|TRBV4-3|NA|NA
CASSQLQGTEAFF
TGCGCCAGCAGCCAACTCCAGGGTACTGAAGCTTTCTTT
>TRBJ2-7|TRBV2|TRBD1|NA
CASRQGAHEQYF
TGTGCCAGCAGGCAGGGGGCCCACGAGCAGTACTTC
>TRBJ1-4|TRBV29-1|NA|NA
CSVDVGEKLFF
TGCAGCGTTGATGTCGGTGAAAAACTGTTTTTT
>TRBJ2-5|TRBV7-2|NA|NA
CASSNPQETQYF
TGTGCCAGCAGCAACCCGCAAGAGACCCAGTACTTC
>TRBJ2-7|TRBV25-1|TRBD1|NA
CASSELRQGAYEQYF
TGTGCCAGCAGTGAATTACGCCAGGGGGCCTACGAGCAGTACTTC
>TRBJ2-5|TRBV6-5|NA|NA
CASRPGVAEGTQYF
TGTGCCAGCAGACCCGGGGTAGCGGAGGGGACCCAGTACTTC
>TRBJ2-3|TRBV1|NA|NA
CTSSQDKRETDTQYF
TGCACCAGCAGCCAAGATAAGCGGGAGACAGATACGCAGTATTTT
>TRBJ2-1|TRBV30|TRBD2|NA
CAWWGRGTSAVHEQFF
TGTGCCTGGTGGGGGCGGGGGACTAGCGCCGTCCATGAGCAGTTCTTC
>TRBJ2-6|TRBV2|TRBD1|NA
CASRRDRGSTGANVLTF
TGTGCCAGCAGGAGGGACAGGGGGAGCACTGGGGCCAACGTCCTGACTTTC
>TRBJ1-6|TRBV19|NA|NA
CASSTTHGENSPLHF
TGTGCCAGTAGTACGACCCACGGAGAGAATTCACCCCTCCACTTT
>TRBJ1-3|TRBV11-1|NA|NA
CASSLKWTYGNTIYF
TGTGCCAGCAGCTTAAAGTGGACTTATGGAAACACCATATATTTT
>TRBJ2-3|TRBV5-1|TRBD2|NA
CASSKGLAGGRDTQYF
TGCGCCAGCAGCAAAGGACTAGCGGGAGGGAGAGATACGCAGTATTTT